These 27 T cell receptor beta chains came from one sample sequenced in a study of shared clonotypes between healthy human individuals. Profiled with immunoSEQ multiplex PCR; TCRdb holds only in-frame clones, not every one. The sample contains 2 million to 2.5 million clones, 90% to 95% of which appear only once. Sequences were obtained from naive CD4+ T cells from PBMCs. Subset given: CD45RA+ positively selected. The receptors stem from a man between 18 and 29 years old in good health. Some clones in this sample may be carry-over from other donors' samples.

This sequence joins TRBV9 and TRBJ2-2; D is undetermined. Trimming removed 3 bases from V and 6 bases from J, with 12 bases in between. The CDR3 covers 14 residues. Germline V lookup: CDR1 SGDLS, CDR2 YYNGEE. The chain's CDR3 is CASSDFVASGELFF. The CDR3 DNA sequence: TGTGCCAGCAGCGACTTCGTGGCTTCCGGGGAGCTGTTTTTT.

The V gene is TRBV5-1, the J gene TRBJ2-5; TRBD1 might be the D (5 bases). CDR3 size: 16 residues. Germline CDR1 SGHRS, CDR2 YFSETQ. V gave up 4 bases and J gave up 0 bases, with 16 bases separating them. The CDR3 bases are TGCGCCAGCAGCCCCCACGACAGCTCGTACCAAGAGACCCAGTACTTC. This sequence encodes CASSPHDSSYQETQYF.

Only a few counts were recorded for this clone. J is TRBJ1-1 and V is TRBV4-1, with D unresolved. The CDR3 contains 14 residues. The germline V gene has CDR1 MGHRA and CDR2 YSYEKL. V was cut by 3 bases and J by 6 bases, with 14 bases left in between. The CDR3 DNA sequence: TGCGCCAGCAGCCAGGATCGCACCGGGCCTGAAGCTTTCTTT. This codes for CASSQDRTGPEAFF.

The chain recombines TRBV18 with TRBJ2-7, with D possibly being TRBD2 (6 bases). Trimming removed 1 base at V and 2 bases at J, with 24 bases between. This CDR3 comprises 19 residues. Per the germline V gene, CDR1 is KGHSH and CDR2 is LQKENI. CDR3 loop: CASSPQGRPGTHLTYEQYF. The CDR3 DNA reads as TGTGCCAGCTCACCACAGGGACGACCCGGGACTCATCTTACCTACGAGCAGTACTTC.

V is TRBV18 and J is TRBJ2-4, with D perhaps given as TRBD1 or TRBD2 (6 bases each). Trimming left V 0 bases short and J 8 bases short, with 8 bases between. The CDR3 covers 13 residues. Per the germline V gene, CDR1 is KGHSH and CDR2 is LQKENI. In nucleotides, the CDR3 is TGTGCCAGCTCACCACCAAGGGGGGACATTCAGTACTTC. Translating gives CASSPPRGDIQYF.

The chain is built from TRBV4-1 and TRBJ2-5; D may match TRBD1 or TRBD2 (5 bases each). Germline V gene data show CDR1 as MGHRA and CDR2 as YSYEKL. Trimming took off 1 base at V and 0 bases at J, with 9 bases between the two ends. The CDR3 sequence is 15 residues long. The DNA for the CDR3 is TGCGCCAGCAGCCAAGGGTGGGGGAACCAAGAGACCCAGTACTTC. Its protein product is CASSQGWGNQETQYF.

The chain joins TRBV4-1 to TRBJ1-2; no clear D. This CDR3 is 14 amino acids long. Trimming stripped 0 bases from V and 2 bases from J, with 7 bases between. CDR1 is MGHRA, CDR2 YSYEKL, per germline. CDR3 sequence (DNA): TGCGCCAGCAGCCAAGAGCCGGCGAACTATGGCTACACCTTC. This codes for CASSQEPANYGYTF.

The rearrangement uses TRBV7-2 and TRBJ2-3, with D maybe TRBD2 (5 bases). This CDR3 contains 14 residues. V shed 1 base and J shed 4 bases, with 9 bases lying between them. Germline V CDR1 and CDR2: SGHTA, FQGNSA. The CDR3 loop reads CASSLGGRADTQYF. In nucleotides, the CDR3 is TGTGCCAGCAGCTTAGGAGGGAGAGCAGATACGCAGTATTTT.

V is TRBV7-9 and J is TRBJ1-3; 7 positions match TRBD1. Germline loops: CDR1 SEHNR, CDR2 FQNEAQ (reference sequence). The CDR3 extends over 16 amino acids. V lost 1 base, J lost 5 bases, and 8 bases stayed unmatched. The CDR3 spells CASSLEGARIRNTIYF. CDR3 in DNA: TGTGCCAGCAGCTTAGAGGGGGCGCGAATCAGAAACACCATATATTTT.

This chain links TRBV19 with TRBJ1-5; D is unresolved. The CDR3 runs 16 residues. Germline CDR1 reads LNHDA; CDR2 reads SQIVND (reference sequence). V was cut by 5 bases and J by 0 bases, with 14 bases left in between. The CDR3: CASSPRQLNSNQPQHF. The CDR3 bases are TGTGCCAGTAGTCCCCGGCAATTAAATAGCAATCAGCCCCAGCATTTT.

V usage is TRBV6-6 and J usage is TRBJ2-3, with D perhaps assigned TRBD1 or TRBD2 (5 bases each). V was cut by 5 bases and J by 6 bases, with 18 bases left in between. The length of the CDR3 is 15 residues. Germline V gene lookup returns CDR1 MNHNY and CDR2 SVGAGI (reference sequence). The CDR3 DNA reads as TGTGCCAGCAGTCCCAGTATCGGGGCTTCGGATACGCAGTATTTT. Translated, it gives CASSPSIGASDTQYF.

The genes are TRBV18 and TRBJ2-5; no clear D gene. The end of the DNA is better explained by TRBJ2-7, so the J call may be wrong. The germline gives CDR1 KGHSH, CDR2 LQKENI. CDR3 size: 12 residues. This CDR3 reads CASSPLQNEQYF. The CDR3 DNA reads TGTGCCAGCTCACCCCTTCAGAACGAGCAGTACTTC.

The table lists this clone with a count of one. This chain joins TRBV28 and TRBJ2-7; TRBD1 matches 7 bases. Per the germline V gene, CDR1 is MDHEN and CDR2 is SYDVKM. The J segment lost 6 bases and the V segment lost 6 bases, leaving 11 bases of the junction unmatched. The CDR3 runs 14 residues. The CDR3 loop reads CASRLPGQRREQYF. CDR3 nucleotide sequence: TGTGCCAGCAGACTTCCGGGACAGCGACGCGAGCAGTACTTC.

This rearrangement joins TRBV15 to TRBJ1-2; the D gene is possibly TRBD1 (6 bases). CDR3 length: 19 amino acids. Germline loops: CDR1 LNHNV, CDR2 YYDKDF (reference sequence). V lost 1 base and J lost 5, with 26 bases in between. DNA of the CDR3: TGTGCCACCAGCAGAGGGGGGCAAGCGACAGGACTGACCGGGTATGGCTACACCTTC. As protein: CATSRGGQATGLTGYGYTF.

V and J are TRBV28 and TRBJ1-6, with TRBD1 as a possible D gene (6 bases). With 8 bases removed from V and 5 bases from J, the gap between germline ends came to 22 bases. The CDR3 is 17 amino acids. The germline CDR1 and CDR2 sequences are MDHEN and SYDVKM. The CDR3 loop reads CASRGTRGALDNSPLHF. CDR3 sequence (DNA): TGTGCCAGCCGGGGGACACGGGGGGCACTTGATAATTCACCCCTCCACTTT.

J is TRBJ2-2 and V is TRBV9; D might be TRBD1 or TRBD2, each matching 5 bases. The V gene lost 0 bases and the J gene lost 4 bases, with 13 bases spanning the gap. The germline V gene has CDR1 SGDLS and CDR2 YYNGEE. The length of the CDR3 is 16 residues. The CDR3 region has the DNA TGTGCCAGCAGCGTAGCTCTGGGGACGTCCACCGGGGAGCTGTTTTTT. The encoded protein is CASSVALGTSTGELFF.

The chain employs TRBV5-1 and TRBJ2-2; D remains ambiguous. The germline V gene has CDR1 SGHRS and CDR2 YFSETQ. V lost 3 bases and J lost 3, with 9 bases in between. The CDR3 spans 14 residues. CDR3 DNA: TGCGCCAGCAGCTATCTGACCTACACCGGGGAGCTGTTTTTT. It translates to CASSYLTYTGELFF.

The chain combines TRBV9 with TRBJ2-1; 12 positions match TRBD2. The CDR3 covers 16 residues. J was trimmed by 3 bases and V by 4 bases; bases with no gene match: 5. Germline V gene data show CDR1 as SGDLS and CDR2 as YYNGEE. The CDR3 bases are TGTGCCAGCAGCCTCGGACTAGCGGGGATCTACAATGAGCAGTTCTTC. Translating it yields CASSLGLAGIYNEQFF.

The CDR3 region has the DNA TGTGCCAGTAAAACCGATGGAGGGACAGCACTGAGAGAGGCGCAGTATTTT. This sequence encodes CASKTDGGTALREAQYF. V gene TRBV18 combines with J gene TRBJ2-3; weak D call: TRBD1 (7 bases). The V gene lost 9 bases and the J gene lost 10 bases, with 32 bases spanning the gap. The CDR3 covers 17 residues. The germline V gene encodes CDR1 KGHSH and CDR2 LQKENI.

The V gene is TRBV6-6, the J gene TRBJ1-5; no definite D call. The V gene lost 0 bases and the J gene lost 5 bases, with 11 bases spanning the gap. The CDR3 has 15 residues. Per germline, CDR1 MNHNY and CDR2 SVGAGI (reference sequence). CDR3: CASSYSRSTDQPQHF. CDR3 sequence (DNA): TGTGCCAGCAGTTACTCGCGGTCAACAGATCAGCCCCAGCATTTT.

J is TRBJ2-5 and V is TRBV4-3, with D perhaps being TRBD1 or TRBD2 (5 bases each). Trimming removed 0 bases from V and 7 bases from J, with 18 bases in between. The V gene's germline CDR1 is LGHNA and CDR2 YSLEER. The CDR3 runs 16 residues. In DNA form, the CDR3 reads TGCGCCAGCAGCCAAGATCCGACAGCCTCCCGGGGGACCCAGTACTTC. Its protein product is CASSQDPTASRGTQYF.

The J gene is TRBJ1-2, the V gene TRBV11-2; tentative D call: TRBD1 (6 bases). Germline assignment: CDR1 SGHAT and CDR2 FQNNGV. V lost 2 bases to trimming and J lost 7 bases, with 11 bases between them. The CDR3 loop spans 13 amino acids. The CDR3 coding sequence is TGTGCCAGCAGCTTAACAGGGACTGGTGGCTACACCTTC. Residues: CASSLTGTGGYTF.

This chain connects TRBV9 to TRBJ1-2; the D gene is possibly TRBD1 (5 bases). The V gene's germline CDR1 is SGDLS and CDR2 YYNGEE. The ends were cut back, 4 bases at V and 4 bases at J, with 17 bases in the middle. This CDR3 spans 15 amino acids. The CDR3 DNA follows: TGTGCCAGCAGCCCATCCGGGACCCAAGGCTATGGCTACACCTTC. It codes for CASSPSGTQGYGYTF.

Worth noting for this clone: Additional DNA sequences in this sample encode the identical CDR3. This CDR3 is CASSPDSYGYTF. The CDR3 nucleotides are TGTGCCAGCAGCCCAGACAGCTATGGCTACACCTTC. This chain links TRBV6-6 with TRBJ1-2; maybe TRBD1 (5 bases). Germline V lookup: CDR1 MNHNY, CDR2 SVGAGI (reference sequence). Trimming removed 6 bases from V and 4 bases from J, with 9 bases in between. CDR3 length equals 12 residues.

The V and J genes are TRBV15 and TRBJ2-5; D call uncertain. With 5 bases removed from V and 1 base from J, the gap between germline ends came to 8 bases. This CDR3 is 13 amino acids long. Germline V gene lookup returns CDR1 LNHNV and CDR2 YYDKDF (reference sequence). Here the CDR3 DNA reads TGTGCCACCAGCCGCGGTTCCCAAGAGACCCAGTACTTC. Translation: CATSRGSQETQYF.

This clone was detected only once. J is TRBJ1-5 and V is TRBV11-2; D perhaps matches TRBD1 (5 bases). V lost 1 base and J lost 5, with 24 bases in between. The CDR3 is 19 residues long. Germline CDR1 reads SGHAT; CDR2 reads FQNNGV. The CDR3 here is CASSLGGVQGELWYQPQHF. In DNA, the CDR3 is TGTGCCAGCAGCTTAGGCGGGGTCCAGGGAGAGTTATGGTATCAGCCCCAGCATTTT.

The chain has TRBV6-1 and TRBJ1-5; D is unresolved. Germline V gives CDR1 MNHNS, CDR2 SASEGT. The ends were cut back, 3 bases at V and 5 bases at J, with 5 bases in the middle. This CDR3 is 12 amino acids long. For the CDR3, the DNA is TGTGCCAGCAGTGATTGGGATCAGCCCCAGCATTTT. Translating it yields CASSDWDQPQHF.